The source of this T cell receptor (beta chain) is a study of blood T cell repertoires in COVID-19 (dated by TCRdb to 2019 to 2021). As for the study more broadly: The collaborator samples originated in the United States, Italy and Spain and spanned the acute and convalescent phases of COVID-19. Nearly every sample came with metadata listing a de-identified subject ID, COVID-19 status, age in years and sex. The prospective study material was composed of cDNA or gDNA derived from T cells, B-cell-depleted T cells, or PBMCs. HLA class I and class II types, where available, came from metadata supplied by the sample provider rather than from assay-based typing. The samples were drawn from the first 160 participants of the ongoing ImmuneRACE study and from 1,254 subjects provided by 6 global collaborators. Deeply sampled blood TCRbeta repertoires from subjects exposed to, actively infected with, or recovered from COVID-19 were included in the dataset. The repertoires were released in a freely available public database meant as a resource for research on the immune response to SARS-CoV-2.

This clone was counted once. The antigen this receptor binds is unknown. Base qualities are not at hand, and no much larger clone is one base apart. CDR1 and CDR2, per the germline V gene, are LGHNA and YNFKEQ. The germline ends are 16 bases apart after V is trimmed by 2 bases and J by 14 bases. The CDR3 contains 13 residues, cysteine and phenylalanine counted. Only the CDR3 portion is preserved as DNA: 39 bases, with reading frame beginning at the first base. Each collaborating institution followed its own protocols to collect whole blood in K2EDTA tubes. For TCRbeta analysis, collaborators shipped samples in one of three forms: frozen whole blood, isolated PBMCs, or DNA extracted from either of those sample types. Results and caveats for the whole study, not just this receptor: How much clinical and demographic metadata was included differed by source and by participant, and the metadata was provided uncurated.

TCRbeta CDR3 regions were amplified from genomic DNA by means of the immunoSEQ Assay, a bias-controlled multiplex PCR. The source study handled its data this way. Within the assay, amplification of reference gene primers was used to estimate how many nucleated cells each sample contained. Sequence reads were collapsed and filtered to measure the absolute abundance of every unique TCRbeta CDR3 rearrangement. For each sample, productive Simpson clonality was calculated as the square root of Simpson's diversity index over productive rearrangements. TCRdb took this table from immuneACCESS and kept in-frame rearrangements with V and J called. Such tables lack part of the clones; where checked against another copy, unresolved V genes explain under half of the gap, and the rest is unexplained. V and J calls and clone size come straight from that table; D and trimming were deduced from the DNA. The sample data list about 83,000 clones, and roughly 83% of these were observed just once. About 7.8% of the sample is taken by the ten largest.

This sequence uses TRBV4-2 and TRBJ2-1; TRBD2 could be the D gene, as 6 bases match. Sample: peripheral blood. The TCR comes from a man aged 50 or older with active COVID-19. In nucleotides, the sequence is TGTGCCAGCAGCCAACGGGCCCCCACGGGAGAGTTCTTC. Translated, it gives CASSQRAPTGEFF.